These T cell receptor beta chains were read from a single sample in a study of healthy donors' naive CD4 and CD8 T cells. Using its own MiXCR run on the reads, TCRdb lists one record per CDR3 protein. The sample contains around 200,000 distinct CDR3 sequences, 74% of which appear only once. The sequenced sample consisted of naive CD4+ and CD8+ T cells sorted from blood, pooled from several donors. The receptors originated from a pool of human donors in good health; the sample pools cells from several healthy donors. Each CDR3 is given with its conserved first and last residue. The order of the fields is J gene, clone size, V gene, D gene, CDR3 protein, CDR3 DNA. The D gene is left open where the match is weak. The size entry is marked missing in some rows and otherwise reads once, few, many or a size class.

J: TRBJ1-1; size: NA; V: TRBV18; D: NA; CDR3: CASSQDSKFAEAFF; DNA: TGTGCCAGCTCACAAGACAGCAAGTTCGCTGAAGCTTTCTTT
J: TRBJ1-2; size: NA; V: TRBV29-1; D: NA; CDR3: CSVQGNYGYTF; DNA: TGCAGCGTTCAAGGGAACTATGGCTACACCTTC
J: TRBJ1-1; size: NA; V: TRBV29-1; D: TRBD1; CDR3: CSGKTGRNTKAFF; DNA: TGCAGCGGTAAGACAGGGAGGAACACTAAAGCTTTCTTT
J: TRBJ2-1; size: NA; V: TRBV12-3/TRBV12-4; D: TRBD1; CDR3: CASGPGTGYYNEQFF; DNA: TGTGCCAGCGGCCCCGGGACAGGGTACTACAATGAGCAGTTCTTC
J: TRBJ1-2; size: once; V: TRBV27; D: NA; CDR3: CASSPGSSGGYTF; DNA: TGTGCCAGCAGTCCTGGATCGTCGGGAGGCTACACCTTC
J: TRBJ1-2; size: NA; V: TRBV6-5; D: TRBD1; CDR3: CASTTGGLGYTF; DNA: TGTGCCAGCACAACAGGGGGCCTTGGCTACACCTTC
J: TRBJ2-1; size: few; V: TRBV29-1; D: NA; CDR3: CSVIRSESSYNEQFF; DNA: TGCAGCGTGATACGATCGGAAAGCTCCTACAATGAGCAGTTCTTC
J: TRBJ1-2; size: few; V: TRBV6-4; D: NA; CDR3: CASSAQGDYGYTF; DNA: TGTGCCAGCAGTGCCCAGGGAGACTATGGCTACACCTTC
J: TRBJ1-2; size: NA; V: TRBV19; D: NA; CDR3: CASSRTPKDGYTF; DNA: TGTGCCAGTAGTCGTACCCCGAAGGATGGCTACACCTTC
J: TRBJ1-5; size: NA; V: TRBV13; D: NA; CDR3: CASSLASDSLQPQHF; DNA: TGTGCCAGCAGCTTAGCCTCGGACAGTTTGCAGCCCCAGCATTTT
J: TRBJ2-7; size: NA; V: TRBV20-1; D: TRBD2; CDR3: CSARDSSGRAHEQYF; DNA: TGCAGTGCTAGAGATTCTAGCGGGAGGGCCCACGAGCAGTACTTC
J: TRBJ1-1; size: NA; V: TRBV27; D: NA; CDR3: CASSLLGANTEAFF; DNA: TGTGCCAGCAGTTTATTGGGGGCTAACACTGAAGCTTTCTTT
J: TRBJ2-7; size: once; V: TRBV29-1; D: NA; CDR3: CSVAKTYEQYF; DNA: TGCAGCGTTGCTAAGACCTACGAGCAGTACTTC
J: TRBJ1-6; size: NA; V: TRBV5-6; D: TRBD1; CDR3: CASSHGTGLRSPLHF; DNA: TGTGCCAGCAGCCACGGGACAGGTTTACGATCACCCCTCCACTTT
J: TRBJ2-1; size: few; V: TRBV12-3/TRBV12-4; D: TRBD2; CDR3: CASSGLAGVYNEQFF; DNA: TGTGCCAGCAGTGGACTAGCGGGAGTATACAATGAGCAGTTCTTC
J: TRBJ1-2; size: NA; V: TRBV4-1; D: NA; CDR3: CASSQDWENYGYTF; DNA: TGCGCCAGCAGCCAAGACTGGGAAAACTATGGCTACACCTTC
J: TRBJ2-6; size: NA; V: TRBV29-1; D: NA; CDR3: CGVPGRHSGANVLTF; DNA: TGCGGCGTTCCAGGACGGCACTCTGGGGCCAACGTCCTGACTTTC
J: TRBJ2-5; size: NA; V: TRBV5-1; D: NA; CDR3: CASNQDGVWALRETQYF; DNA: TGCGCCAGCAACCAGGACGGGGTTTGGGCCCTGCGTGAGACCCAGTACTTC
J: TRBJ1-1; size: NA; V: TRBV29-1; D: TRBD1; CDR3: CSVEDAGQTSPSF; DNA: TGCAGCGTTGAAGATGCGGGACAGACTTCTCCTTCCTTT
J: TRBJ2-1; size: NA; V: TRBV29-1; D: NA; CDR3: CSAAGTESSYNEQFF; DNA: TGCAGCGCCGCCGGGACGGAGAGCTCCTACAATGAGCAGTTCTTC
J: TRBJ2-5; size: few; V: TRBV29-1; D: NA; CDR3: CSVEKETQYF; DNA: TGCAGCGTTGAAAAAGAGACCCAGTACTTC
J: TRBJ1-5; size: NA; V: TRBV19; D: NA; CDR3: CASTIAGFWDQPQHF; DNA: TGTGCCAGTACCATCGCGGGGTTTTGGGATCAGCCCCAGCATTTT
J: TRBJ2-3; size: once; V: TRBV20-1; D: TRBD2; CDR3: CSAGPGLAGTDTQYF; DNA: TGCAGTGCCGGGCCGGGACTAGCGGGGACTGATACGCAGTATTTT
J: TRBJ1-5; size: NA; V: TRBV20-1; D: TRBD1; CDR3: CSAGRDRGFQPQHF; DNA: TGCAGTGCTGGGAGGGACAGGGGCTTCCAGCCCCAGCATTTT